The rows below give T cell receptor beta chains drawn from one sample of a study of blood T cell repertoires in COVID-19. Data came from immunoSEQ multiplex PCR; TCRdb stores just in-frame clones and leaves some out. The sample has 130,000 or so clones, roughly 80% seen once. The sample taken for sequencing was peripheral blood. These receptors originate from a woman aged 60 to 75 with acute or convalescent COVID-19. The conserved cysteine and the conserved F or W are not part of the CDR3 here. Part of the rows lack a size; the others show once, few, many or a class for expanded clones.

clone_size j_call v_call cdr3_aa
NA TRBJ2-1 TRBV2 ASSEVAGVDNEQF
once TRBJ2-7 TRBV27 ASSFRAGGTSYEQY
NA TRBJ1-6 TRBV7-2 ASSLGRGSYSPLH
NA TRBJ1-6 TRBV19 ATSQGNNSPLH
once TRBJ1-1 TRBV7-8 ATGHMNTEAF
NA TRBJ2-1 TRBV7-3 ASSLDGGNEQF
NA TRBJ1-2 TRBV9 ASADSGYGYT
NA TRBJ1-4 TRBV2 ATRNGDRAGGEKLF
NA TRBJ1-4 TRBV11-2 ASSLASGQKLF
NA TRBJ1-4 TRBV28 ASSFQTNEKLF
once TRBJ2-3 TRBV4-1 ASSLRGLTRADTQY
NA TRBJ1-1 TRBV5-5 ASSPMTGWWDTEAF
NA TRBJ2-3 TRBV18 ASSPRSPADTQY
NA TRBJ1-2 TRBV5-5 ASSLGWTGNGYT